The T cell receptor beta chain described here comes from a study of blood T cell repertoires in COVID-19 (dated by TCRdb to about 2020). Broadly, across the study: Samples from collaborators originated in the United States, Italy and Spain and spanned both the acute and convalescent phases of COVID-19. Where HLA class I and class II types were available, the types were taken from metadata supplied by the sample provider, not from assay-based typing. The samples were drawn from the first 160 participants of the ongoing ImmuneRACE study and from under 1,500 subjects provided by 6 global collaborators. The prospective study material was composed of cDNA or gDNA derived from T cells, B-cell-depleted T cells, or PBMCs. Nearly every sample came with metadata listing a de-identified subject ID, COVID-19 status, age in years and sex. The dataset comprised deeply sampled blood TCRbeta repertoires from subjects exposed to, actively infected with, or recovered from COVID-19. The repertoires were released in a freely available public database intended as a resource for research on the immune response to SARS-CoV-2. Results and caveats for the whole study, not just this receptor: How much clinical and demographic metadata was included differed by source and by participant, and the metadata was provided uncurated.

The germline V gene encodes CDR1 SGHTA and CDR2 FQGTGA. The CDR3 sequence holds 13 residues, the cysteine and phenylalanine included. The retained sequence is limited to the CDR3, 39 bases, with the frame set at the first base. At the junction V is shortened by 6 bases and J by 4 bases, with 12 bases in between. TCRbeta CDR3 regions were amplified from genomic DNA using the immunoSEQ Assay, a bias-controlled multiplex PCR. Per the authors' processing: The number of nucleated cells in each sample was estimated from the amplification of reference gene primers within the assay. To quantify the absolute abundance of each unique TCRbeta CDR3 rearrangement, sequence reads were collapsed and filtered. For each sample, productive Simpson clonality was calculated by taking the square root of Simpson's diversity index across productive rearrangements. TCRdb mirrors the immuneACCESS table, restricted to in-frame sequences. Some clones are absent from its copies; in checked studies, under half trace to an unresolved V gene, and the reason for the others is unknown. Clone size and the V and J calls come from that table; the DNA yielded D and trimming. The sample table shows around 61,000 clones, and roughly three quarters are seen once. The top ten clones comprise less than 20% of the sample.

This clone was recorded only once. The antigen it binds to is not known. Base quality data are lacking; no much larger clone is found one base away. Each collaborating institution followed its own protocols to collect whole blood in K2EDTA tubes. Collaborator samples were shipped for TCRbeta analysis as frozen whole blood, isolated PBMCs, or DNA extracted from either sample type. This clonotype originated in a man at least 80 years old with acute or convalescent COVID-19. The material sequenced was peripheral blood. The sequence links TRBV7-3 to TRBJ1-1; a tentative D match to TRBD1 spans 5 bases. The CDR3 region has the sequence CASSFQGGTEAFF. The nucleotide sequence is TGTGCCAGCAGTTTCCAGGGCGGCACTGAAGCTTTCTTT.